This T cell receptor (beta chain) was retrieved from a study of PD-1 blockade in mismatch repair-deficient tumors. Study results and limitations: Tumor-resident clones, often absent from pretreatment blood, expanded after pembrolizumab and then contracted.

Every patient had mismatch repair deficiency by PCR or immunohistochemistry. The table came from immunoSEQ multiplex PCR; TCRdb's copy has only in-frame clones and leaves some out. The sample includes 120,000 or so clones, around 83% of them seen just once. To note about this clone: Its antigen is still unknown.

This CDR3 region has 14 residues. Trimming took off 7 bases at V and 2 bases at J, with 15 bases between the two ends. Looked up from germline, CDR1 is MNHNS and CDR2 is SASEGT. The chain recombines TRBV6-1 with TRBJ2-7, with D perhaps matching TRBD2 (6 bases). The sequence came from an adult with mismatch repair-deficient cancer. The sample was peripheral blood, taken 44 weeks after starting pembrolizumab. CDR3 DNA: TGTGCCAGCAAGGAGGGGTACAGCGCCTACGAGCAGTACTTC. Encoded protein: CASKEGYSAYEQYF.